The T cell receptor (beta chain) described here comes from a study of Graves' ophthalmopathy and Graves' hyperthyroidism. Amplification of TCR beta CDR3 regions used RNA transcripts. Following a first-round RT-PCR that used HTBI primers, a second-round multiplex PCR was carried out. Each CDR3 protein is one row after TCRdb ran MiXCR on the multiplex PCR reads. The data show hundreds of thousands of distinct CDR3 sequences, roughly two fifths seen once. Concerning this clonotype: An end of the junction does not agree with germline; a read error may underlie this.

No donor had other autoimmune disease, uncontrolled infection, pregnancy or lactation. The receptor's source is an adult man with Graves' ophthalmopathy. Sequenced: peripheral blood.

The chain's CDR3 is CASSQSRTATYEQYF. DNA of the CDR3: TGCGCCAGCAGCCAATCGAGGACAGCCACCTACGAGCAGTACTTC. This sequence joins TRBV16 and TRBJ2-7, with D possibly matching TRBD1 (6 bases). The length of the CDR3 is 15 residues. CDR1 is KGHSY, CDR2 FQNENV, per germline.